The present entry profiles one TCR beta chain with its context. The antigen is undetermined. Cells defined as naive were viable CD3+CD4+ or CD3+CD8+ and CCR7+CD45RA+CD45RO-CD95-CD27+CD28+. This entry comes from a study of T cells after posttransplantation cyclophosphamide. Findings and caveats of the study: Donor CD8+ memory clones often dominated recipient blood repertoires at later times. Blood and skin or GI T cell repertoires showed limited TRB overlap.

From germline, CDR1 is SGHAT and CDR2 FQNNGV. CDR3 length: 13 residues. With 1 base removed from V and 4 bases from J, the gap between germline ends came to 6 bases. Profiling relied on immunoSEQ multiplex PCR, and the TCRdb table lists in-frame clones only, not all of them. The sample lists some 20,000 clones, around 98% occurring once. This clonotype was obtained from a man aged 45-65 years in good health, CMV-negative, and a related stem cell transplant donor. The sequencing sample was made of naive CD4+ T cells sorted from PBMCs. V is TRBV11-2 and J is TRBJ2-3; a weak D match, TRBD2 (5 bases). The CDR3 region has the DNA TGTGCCAGCAGCTTAGCGGGGTCAGATACGCAGTATTTT. It translates to CASSLAGSDTQYF.